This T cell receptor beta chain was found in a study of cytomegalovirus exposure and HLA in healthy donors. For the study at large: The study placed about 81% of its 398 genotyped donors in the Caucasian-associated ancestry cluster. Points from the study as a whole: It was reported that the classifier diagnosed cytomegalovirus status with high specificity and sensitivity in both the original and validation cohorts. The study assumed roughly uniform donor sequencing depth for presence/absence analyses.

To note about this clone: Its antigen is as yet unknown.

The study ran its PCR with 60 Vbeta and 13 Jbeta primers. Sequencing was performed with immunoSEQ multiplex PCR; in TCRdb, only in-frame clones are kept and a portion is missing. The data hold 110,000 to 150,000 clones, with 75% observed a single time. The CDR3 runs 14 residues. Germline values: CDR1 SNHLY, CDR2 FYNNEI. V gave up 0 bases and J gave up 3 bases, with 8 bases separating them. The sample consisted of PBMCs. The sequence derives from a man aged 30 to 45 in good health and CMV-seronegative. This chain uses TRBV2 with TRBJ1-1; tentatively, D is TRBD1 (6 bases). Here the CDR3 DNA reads TGTGCCAGCAGTGAAGCAAACAGGGACACTGAAGCTTTCTTT. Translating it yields CASSEANRDTEAFF.